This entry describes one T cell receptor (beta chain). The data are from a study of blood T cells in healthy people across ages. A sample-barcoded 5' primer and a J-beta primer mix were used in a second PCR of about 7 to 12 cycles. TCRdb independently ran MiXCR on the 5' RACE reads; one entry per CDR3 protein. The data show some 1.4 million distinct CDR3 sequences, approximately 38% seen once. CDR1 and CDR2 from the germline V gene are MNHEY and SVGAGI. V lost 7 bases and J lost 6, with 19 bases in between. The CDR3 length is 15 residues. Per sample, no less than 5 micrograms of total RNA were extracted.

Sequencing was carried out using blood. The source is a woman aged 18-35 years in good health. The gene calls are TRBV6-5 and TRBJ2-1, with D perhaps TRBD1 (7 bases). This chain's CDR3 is CASNRGGNDGNEQFF. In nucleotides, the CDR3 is TGTGCCAGCAACAGGGGCGGGAACGATGGCAATGAGCAGTTCTTC.